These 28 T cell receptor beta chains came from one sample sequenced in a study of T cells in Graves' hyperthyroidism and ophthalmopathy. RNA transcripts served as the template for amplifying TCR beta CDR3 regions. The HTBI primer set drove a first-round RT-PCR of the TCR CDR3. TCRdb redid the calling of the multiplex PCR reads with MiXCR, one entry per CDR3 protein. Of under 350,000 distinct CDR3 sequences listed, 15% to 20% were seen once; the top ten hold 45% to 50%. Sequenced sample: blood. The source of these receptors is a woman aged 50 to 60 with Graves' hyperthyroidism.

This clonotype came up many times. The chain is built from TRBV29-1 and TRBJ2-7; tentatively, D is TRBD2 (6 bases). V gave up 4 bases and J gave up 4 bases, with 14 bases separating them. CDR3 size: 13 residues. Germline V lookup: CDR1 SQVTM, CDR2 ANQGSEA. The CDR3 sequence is CSVGRGAGYEQYF. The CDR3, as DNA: TGCAGCGTTGGGAGGGGAGCAGGATACGAGCAGTACTTC.

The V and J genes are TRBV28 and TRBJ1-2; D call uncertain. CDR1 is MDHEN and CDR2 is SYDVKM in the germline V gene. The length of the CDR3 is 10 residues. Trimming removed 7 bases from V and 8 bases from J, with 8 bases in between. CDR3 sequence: CASKVVGYTF. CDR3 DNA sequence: TGTGCCAGCAAGGTGGTCGGCTACACCTTC.

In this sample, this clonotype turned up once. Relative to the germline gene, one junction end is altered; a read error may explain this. CDR3 in DNA: TGTGCCAGCAGCCAAGATTGGGTGCTCGGGGAGCTGTTTTTT. Translating it yields CASSQDWVLGELFF. The rearrangement joins TRBV4-1 to TRBJ2-2; D unresolved. This CDR3 has 14 amino acids. Germline CDR1 reads MGHRA; CDR2 reads YSYEKL.

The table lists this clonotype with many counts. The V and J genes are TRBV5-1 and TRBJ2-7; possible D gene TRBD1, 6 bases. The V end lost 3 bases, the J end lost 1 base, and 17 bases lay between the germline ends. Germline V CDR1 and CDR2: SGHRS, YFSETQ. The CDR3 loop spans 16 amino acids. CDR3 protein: CASSSQPRDTSYEQYF. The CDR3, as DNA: TGCGCCAGCAGCTCGCAACCTCGGGACACTTCCTACGAGCAGTACTTC.

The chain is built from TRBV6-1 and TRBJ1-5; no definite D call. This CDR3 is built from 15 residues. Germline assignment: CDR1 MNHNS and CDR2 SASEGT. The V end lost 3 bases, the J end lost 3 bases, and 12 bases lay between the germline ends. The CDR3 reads CASSDPGGTNQPQHF. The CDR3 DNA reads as TGTGCCAGCAGTGACCCCGGAGGCACCAATCAGCCCCAGCATTTT.

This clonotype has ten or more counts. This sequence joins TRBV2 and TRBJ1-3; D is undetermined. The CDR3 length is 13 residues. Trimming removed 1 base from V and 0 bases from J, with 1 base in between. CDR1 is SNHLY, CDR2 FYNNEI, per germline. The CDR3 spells CASSEDSGNTIYF. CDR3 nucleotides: TGTGCCAGCAGTGAAGACTCTGGAAACACCATATATTTT.

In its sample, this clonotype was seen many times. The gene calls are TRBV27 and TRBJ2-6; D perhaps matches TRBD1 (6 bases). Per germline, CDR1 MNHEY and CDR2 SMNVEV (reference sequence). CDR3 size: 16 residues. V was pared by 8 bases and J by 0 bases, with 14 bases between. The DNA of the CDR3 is TGTGCCAGCTCAGGGGTGCTGAACTCTGGGGCCAACGTCCTGACTTTC. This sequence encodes CASSGVLNSGANVLTF.

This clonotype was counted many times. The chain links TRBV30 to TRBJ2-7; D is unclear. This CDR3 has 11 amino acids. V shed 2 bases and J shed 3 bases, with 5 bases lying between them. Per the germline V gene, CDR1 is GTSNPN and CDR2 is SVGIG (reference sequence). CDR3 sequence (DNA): TGTGCCTGGAGTCCGGGCTACGAGCAGTACTTC. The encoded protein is CAWSPGYEQYF.

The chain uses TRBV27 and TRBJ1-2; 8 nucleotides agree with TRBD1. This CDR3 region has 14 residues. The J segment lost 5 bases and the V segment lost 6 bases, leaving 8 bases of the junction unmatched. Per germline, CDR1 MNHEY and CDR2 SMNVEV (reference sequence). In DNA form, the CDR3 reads TGTGCCAGCAGCGCCCGGACAGGGAGATATGGCTACACCTTC. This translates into CASSARTGRYGYTF.

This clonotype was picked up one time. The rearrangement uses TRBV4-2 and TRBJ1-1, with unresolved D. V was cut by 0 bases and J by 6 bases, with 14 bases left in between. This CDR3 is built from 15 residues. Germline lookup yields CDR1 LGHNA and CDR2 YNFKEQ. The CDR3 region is CASSQDSRAAAEAFF. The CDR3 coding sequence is TGTGCCAGCAGCCAAGATTCAAGGGCTGCTGCTGAAGCTTTCTTT.

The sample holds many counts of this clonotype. CDR3 nucleotides: TGTGCCAGCTCACCATCTCGGACGGCGGGCGAGACCCAGTACTTC. It specifies CASSPSRTAGETQYF. The chain carries TRBV18 and TRBJ2-5; D may be TRBD2 (5 bases). CDR1 and CDR2 from the germline V gene are KGHSH and LQKENI. This CDR3 is built from 15 residues. V lost 2 bases and J 5 bases, leaving 15 bases between the germline ends.

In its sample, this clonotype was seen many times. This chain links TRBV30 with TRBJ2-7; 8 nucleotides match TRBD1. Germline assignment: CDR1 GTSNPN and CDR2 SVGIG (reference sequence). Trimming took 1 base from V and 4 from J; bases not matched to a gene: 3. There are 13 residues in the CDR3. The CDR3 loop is CAWSEDRAYEQYF. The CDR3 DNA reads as TGTGCCTGGAGTGAGGACAGGGCATACGAGCAGTACTTC.

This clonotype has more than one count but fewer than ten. The CDR3 DNA follows: TGTGCCAGCAGTTTACAGAGGGGGCAGGGCTACACCTTC. Protein: CASSLQRGQGYTF. V gene TRBV27 combines with J gene TRBJ1-2; TRBD1 agrees at 7 bases. Germline CDR1 is MNHEY and CDR2 is SMNVEV (reference sequence). V lost 2 bases and J lost 8; bases outside the gene matches: 5. The CDR3 length is 13 residues.

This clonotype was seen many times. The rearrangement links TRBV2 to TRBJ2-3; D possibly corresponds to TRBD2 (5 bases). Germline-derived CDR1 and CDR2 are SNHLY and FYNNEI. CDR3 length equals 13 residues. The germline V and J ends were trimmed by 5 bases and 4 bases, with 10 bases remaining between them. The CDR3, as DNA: TGTGCCAGCAGTCTGCTAGCTTCAGATACGCAGTATTTT. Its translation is CASSLLASDTQYF.

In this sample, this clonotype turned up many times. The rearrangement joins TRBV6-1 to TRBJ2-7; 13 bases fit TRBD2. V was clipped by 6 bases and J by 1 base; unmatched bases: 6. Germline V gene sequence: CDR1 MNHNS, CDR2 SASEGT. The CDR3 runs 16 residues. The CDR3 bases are TGTGCCAGCAGCCCAGGACTAGCGGGAGTTTCCTACGAGCAGTACTTC. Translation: CASSPGLAGVSYEQYF.

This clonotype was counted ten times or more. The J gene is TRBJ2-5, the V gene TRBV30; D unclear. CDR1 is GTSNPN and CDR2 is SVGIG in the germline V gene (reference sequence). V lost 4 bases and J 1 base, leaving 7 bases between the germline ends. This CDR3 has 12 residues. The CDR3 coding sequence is TGTGCCTGGACGGCAGTCCAAGAGACCCAGTACTTC. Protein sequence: CAWTAVQETQYF. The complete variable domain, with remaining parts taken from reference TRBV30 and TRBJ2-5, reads SQTIHQWPATLVQPVGSPLSLECTVEGTSNPNLYWYRQAAGRGLQLLFYSVGIGQISSEVPQNLSASRPQDRQFILSSKKLLLSDSGFYLCAWTAVQETQYFGPGTRLLVL.

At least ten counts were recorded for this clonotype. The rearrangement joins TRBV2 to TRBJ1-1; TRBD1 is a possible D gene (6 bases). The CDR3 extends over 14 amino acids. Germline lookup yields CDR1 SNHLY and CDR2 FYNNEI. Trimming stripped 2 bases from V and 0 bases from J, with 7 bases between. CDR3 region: CASSETGLNTEAFF. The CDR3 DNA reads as TGTGCCAGCAGTGAAACAGGGTTGAACACTGAAGCTTTCTTT.

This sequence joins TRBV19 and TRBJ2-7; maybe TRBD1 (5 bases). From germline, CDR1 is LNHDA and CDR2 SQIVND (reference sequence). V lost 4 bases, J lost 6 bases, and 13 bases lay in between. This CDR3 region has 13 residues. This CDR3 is CASSTQGWGEQYF. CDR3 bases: TGTGCCAGTAGTACCCAGGGATGGGGCGAGCAGTACTTC.

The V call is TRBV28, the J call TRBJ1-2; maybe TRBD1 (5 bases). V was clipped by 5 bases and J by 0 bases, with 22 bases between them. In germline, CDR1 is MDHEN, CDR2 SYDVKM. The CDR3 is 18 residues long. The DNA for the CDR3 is TGTGCCAGCAGTATTAGGCCCAAGCGGACAAAGACTAACTATGGCTACACCTTC. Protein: CASSIRPKRTKTNYGYTF.

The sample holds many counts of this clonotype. The DNA for the CDR3 is TGTGCCAGTAGTTCCAGAGACAGGGGGAAGAACACTGAAGCTTTCTTT. This gives the protein CASSSRDRGKNTEAFF. The J gene is TRBJ1-1, the V gene TRBV19; 9 bases match TRBD1. After removal of 5 bases from V and 1 base from J, the junction contained 8 bases not matched to a gene. The germline gives CDR1 LNHDA, CDR2 SQIVND (reference sequence). The CDR3 spans 16 residues.

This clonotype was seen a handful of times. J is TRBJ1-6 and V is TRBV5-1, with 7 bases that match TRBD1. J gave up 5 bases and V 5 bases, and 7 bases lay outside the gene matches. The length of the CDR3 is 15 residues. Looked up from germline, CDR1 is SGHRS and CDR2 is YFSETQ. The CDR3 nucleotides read TGCGCCAGCAGATCGGGGACAGAAGATAATTCACCCCTCCACTTT. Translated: CASRSGTEDNSPLHF.

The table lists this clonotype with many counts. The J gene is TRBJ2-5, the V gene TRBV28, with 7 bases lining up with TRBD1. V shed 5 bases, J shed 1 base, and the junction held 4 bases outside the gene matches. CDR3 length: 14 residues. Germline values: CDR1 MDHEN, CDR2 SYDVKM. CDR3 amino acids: CASSDWTGQETQYF. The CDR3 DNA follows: TGTGCCAGCAGTGATTGGACAGGCCAAGAGACCCAGTACTTC.

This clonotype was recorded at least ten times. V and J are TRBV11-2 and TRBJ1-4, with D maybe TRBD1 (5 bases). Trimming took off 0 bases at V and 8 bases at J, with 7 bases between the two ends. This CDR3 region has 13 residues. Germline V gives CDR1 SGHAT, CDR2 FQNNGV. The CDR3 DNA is TGTGCCAGCAGCTTAGAGGGGGGAGAAAAACTGTTTTTT. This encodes CASSLEGGEKLFF.

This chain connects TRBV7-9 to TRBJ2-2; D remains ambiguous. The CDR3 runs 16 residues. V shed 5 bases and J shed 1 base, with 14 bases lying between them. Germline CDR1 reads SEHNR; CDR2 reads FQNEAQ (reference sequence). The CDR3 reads CASSRASQLNTGELFF. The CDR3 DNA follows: TGTGCCAGCAGCCGGGCCTCACAGTTGAACACCGGGGAGCTGTTTTTT.

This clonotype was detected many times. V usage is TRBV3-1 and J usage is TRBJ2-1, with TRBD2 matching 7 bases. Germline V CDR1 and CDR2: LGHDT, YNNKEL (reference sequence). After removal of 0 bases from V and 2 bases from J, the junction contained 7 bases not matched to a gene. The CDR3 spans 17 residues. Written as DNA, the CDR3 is TGTGCCAGCAGCCAAGATCTTAGCGGGCCCCCCTACAATGAGCAGTTCTTC. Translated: CASSQDLSGPPYNEQFF.

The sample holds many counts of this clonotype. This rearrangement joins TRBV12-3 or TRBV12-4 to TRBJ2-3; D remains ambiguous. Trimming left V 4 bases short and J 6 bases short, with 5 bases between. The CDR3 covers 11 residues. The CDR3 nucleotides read TGTGCCAGCAGTTGGAGCGATACGCAGTATTTT. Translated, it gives CASSWSDTQYF.

This CDR3 is CASSPRTGRVGETQYF. The CDR3 DNA reads TGCGCCAGCAGCCCCCGGACAGGGAGGGTTGGAGAGACCCAGTACTTC. The chain couples TRBV5-1 to TRBJ2-5, with a possible D match to TRBD1 (8 bases). Trimming pared 4 bases from V and 4 bases from J, leaving 20 bases between. Germline lookup yields CDR1 SGHRS and CDR2 YFSETQ. This CDR3 has 16 amino acids.

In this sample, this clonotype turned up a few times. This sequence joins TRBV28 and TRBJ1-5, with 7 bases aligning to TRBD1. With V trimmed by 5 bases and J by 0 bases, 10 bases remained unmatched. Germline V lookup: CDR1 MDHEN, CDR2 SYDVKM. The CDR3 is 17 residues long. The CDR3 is CASSDLRDRYSNQPQHF. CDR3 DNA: TGTGCCAGCAGTGACCTCCGGGACAGATATAGCAATCAGCCCCAGCATTTT.